One and the same sample provided the 23 T cell receptor beta chains below, sequenced in a study of T cell responses to AZD1222 COVID-19 vaccine. Here immunoSEQ multiplex PCR was the method, and the copy in TCRdb shows in-frame clones only, minus some. The sample includes some 200,000 clones, about 88% of them seen just once. Sequences were derived from peripheral blood, sampled 28 days after the second AZD1222 dose. These receptors were collected from an adult who received the AZD1222 COVID-19 vaccine.

The chain couples TRBV11-1 to TRBJ2-7, with 7 bases lining up with TRBD1. V dropped 5 bases and J dropped 3; count of bases not matched to a gene: 10. CDR3 size: 15 residues. Germline assignment: CDR1 SGHAT and CDR2 FQDESV (reference sequence). The CDR3 reads CASSPSRDSYYEQYF. For the CDR3, the DNA is TGTGCCAGCAGCCCCTCACGGGACAGCTACTACGAGCAGTACTTC.

The gene calls are TRBV7-9 and TRBJ2-1; 7 bases agree with TRBD1. Germline trimming cut 5 bases from V and 5 bases from J; bases unmatched to any gene: 6. CDR1 and CDR2 from the germline V gene are SEHNR and FQNEAQ (reference sequence). This CDR3 spans 14 amino acids. The CDR3 spells CASSLTGLDNEQFF. The CDR3 DNA follows: TGTGCCAGCAGCCTGACAGGGTTGGACAATGAGCAGTTCTTC.

This chain links TRBV6-2 or TRBV6-3 with TRBJ2-1, with TRBD2 matching 13 bases. The germline gives CDR1 MNHEY, CDR2 SVGEGT. Trimming removed 6 bases from V and 9 bases from J; junction bases left unmatched: 8. CDR3 length: 15 amino acids. The CDR3 is CASSIPGLAGVEQFF. The CDR3 DNA sequence: TGTGCCAGCAGCATACCCGGACTAGCGGGAGTTGAGCAGTTCTTC.

The chain is built from TRBV14 and TRBJ2-7; 8 bases align to TRBD1. This CDR3 comprises 15 residues. The V gene's germline CDR1 is SGHDN and CDR2 FVKESK. J was trimmed by 6 bases and V by 0 bases; bases with no gene match: 7. The CDR3 coding sequence is TGTGCCAGCAGCCAAGATCCCAGGGGGCTCAGCGAGCAGTACTTC. As protein: CASSQDPRGLSEQYF. Variable domain in full (rest from reference TRBV14 and TRBJ2-7): EAGVTQFPSHSVIEKGQTVTLRCDPISGHDNLYWYRRVMGKEIKFLLHFVKESKQDESGMPNNRFLAERTGGTYSTLKVQPAELEDSGVYFCASSQDPRGLSEQYFGPGTRLTVT.

This rearrangement joins TRBV19 to TRBJ1-1; no clear D. The V end was cut by 1 base, the J end by 1 base, with 13 bases between. The CDR3 totals 16 residues. Germline loops: CDR1 LNHDA, CDR2 SQIVND (reference sequence). CDR3 DNA sequence: TGTGCCAGTAGTATAGTCGCGGGTTCTAGGAACACTGAAGCTTTCTTT. Translating gives CASSIVAGSRNTEAFF.

This clone was recorded only once. J is TRBJ2-5 and V is TRBV5-1; 9 bases are shared with TRBD2. CDR1 and CDR2 (germline): SGHRS, YFSETQ. The CDR3 is made up of 17 amino acids. J lost 4 bases, V lost 1 base, and 11 bases had no gene match. CDR3 residues: CASSLRLAGSRGETQYF. For the CDR3, the DNA is TGCGCCAGCAGCTTGAGGCTAGCGGGATCAAGAGGAGAGACCCAGTACTTC.

The V call is TRBV4-1, the J call TRBJ1-4, with D possibly being TRBD1 (6 bases). Per the germline V gene, CDR1 is MGHRA and CDR2 is YSYEKL. Trimming cost V 1 base and J 8 bases, with 11 bases left between them. The CDR3 runs 14 residues. Here the CDR3 reads CASSQGGQREKLFF. As DNA, the CDR3 is TGCGCCAGCAGCCAAGGAGGACAGCGGGAAAAACTGTTTTTT.

This chain links TRBV5-1 with TRBJ2-5; 7 bases are a match to TRBD1. Germline CDR1 SGHRS, CDR2 YFSETQ. The ends lost 4 bases at V and 5 bases at J; junction bases unmatched: 8. The CDR3 contains 14 residues. CDR3 protein: CASSTGQTEETQYF. CDR3 sequence (DNA): TGCGCCAGCAGCACGGGACAGACGGAGGAGACCCAGTACTTC.

This rearrangement joins TRBV14 to TRBJ1-3; 9 positions agree with TRBD1. Germline V gives CDR1 SGHDN, CDR2 FVKESK. J was trimmed by 6 bases and V by 4 bases; bases with no gene match: 1. The CDR3 runs to 13 residues. CDR3 coding DNA: TGTGCCAGCAGCCGGACAGGGGAAAACACCATATATTTT. Its protein is CASSRTGENTIYF.

The chain has TRBV18 and TRBJ1-2; the D is unclear. This CDR3 region has 18 residues. Germline lookup yields CDR1 KGHSH and CDR2 LQKENI. The V end lost 3 bases, the J end lost 2 bases, and 22 bases lay between the germline ends. This CDR3 reads CASSPSVGNSLRNYGYTF. The CDR3, as DNA: TGTGCCAGCTCACCTAGCGTTGGAAACAGTTTGAGGAACTATGGCTACACCTTC. Complete variable domain (other parts from reference TRBV18 and TRBJ1-2): NAGVMQNPRHLVRRRGQEARLRCSPMKGHSHVYWYRQLPEEGLKFMVYLQKENIIDESGMPKERFSAEFPKEGPSILRIQQVVRGDSAAYFCASSPSVGNSLRNYGYTFGSGTRLTVV.

J is TRBJ2-7 and V is TRBV28, with 9 bases identical to TRBD2. From germline, CDR1 is MDHEN and CDR2 SYDVKM. V lost 2 bases, J lost 2 bases, and 10 bases stayed unmatched. There are 17 residues in the CDR3. CDR3 in amino acids: CASSLGLAGPLTYEQYF. The CDR3 nucleotides are TGTGCCAGCAGTTTAGGCCTAGCGGGACCCCTTACCTACGAGCAGTACTTC.

The chain links TRBV11-2 to TRBJ2-7, with 9 bases fitting TRBD2. This CDR3 comprises 12 residues. Trimming cost V 3 bases and J 7 bases; bases outside gene matches: 1. CDR1 and CDR2 (germline): SGHAT, FQNNGV. The CDR3 sequence: CASSLAGGEQYF. The CDR3, as DNA: TGTGCCAGCAGCTTGGCGGGGGGGGAGCAGTACTTC.

V usage is TRBV5-6 and J usage is TRBJ1-6; the D is unclear. CDR3 length: 16 residues. Trimming pared 0 bases from V and 10 bases from J, leaving 17 bases between. The germline gives CDR1 SGHDT, CDR2 YYEEEE. CDR3 nucleotide sequence: TGTGCCAGCAGCTTGGCGGCAGGACTAGCCGGGTCACCCCTCCACTTT. This translates into CASSLAAGLAGSPLHF.

This clone was seen a few times. The chain uses TRBV7-9 and TRBJ1-6; D is ambiguous. The CDR3 has 14 residues. The ends were cut back, 1 base at V and 9 bases at J, with 10 bases in the middle. The germline CDR1 and CDR2 sequences are SEHNR and FQNEAQ (reference sequence). The CDR3 nucleotides read TGTGCCAGCAGCTTAGGGCAGGATAGTTCACCCCTCCACTTT. Protein: CASSLGQDSSPLHF.

The gene calls are TRBV7-9 and TRBJ2-7; perhaps TRBD1 as D (5 bases). The CDR3 totals 13 residues. V shed 5 bases and J shed 7 bases, with 15 bases lying between them. The V gene's germline CDR1 is SEHNR and CDR2 FQNEAQ (reference sequence). This chain's CDR3 is CASSSDSPKEQYF. The CDR3 region has the DNA TGTGCCAGCAGCAGCGACAGCCCTAAAGAGCAGTACTTC.

The gene calls are TRBV5-1 and TRBJ1-4, with 9 bases matching TRBD1. Germline CDR1 and CDR2: SGHRS and YFSETQ. This CDR3 has 15 residues. The V segment lost 0 bases and the J segment 8 bases; nucleotides outside the gene matches: 5. In nucleotides, the CDR3 is TGCGCCAGCAGCTTGGTTGGGACAGGGAGCGAAAAACTGTTTTTT. This encodes CASSLVGTGSEKLFF.

This chain links TRBV25-1 with TRBJ2-2; D could derive from TRBD1 or TRBD2 (5 bases each). The CDR3 totals 15 residues. V lost 8 bases, J lost 5 bases, and 18 bases lay in between. Germline V gene sequence: CDR1 MGHDK, CDR2 SYGVNS. CDR3 DNA sequence: TGTGCCAGCGGCAACCGTGGGGGTTTAACCGGGGAGCTGTTTTTT. It encodes CASGNRGGLTGELFF.

This rearrangement joins TRBV9 to TRBJ2-3; possibly TRBD2 for D (6 bases). CDR1 is SGDLS, CDR2 YYNGEE, per germline. This CDR3 has 16 amino acids. V lost 6 bases to trimming and J lost 2 bases, with 19 bases between them. In DNA form, the CDR3 reads TGTGCCAGCACCATAGGCCACGCGGGGTTCACAGATACGCAGTATTTT. Residues: CASTIGHAGFTDTQYF.

The gene calls are TRBV19 and TRBJ1-5, with a weak D call TRBD1 (6 bases). V was shortened by 7 bases and J by 3 bases, with 19 bases between the two germline ends. This CDR3 contains 16 residues. Germline values: CDR1 LNHDA, CDR2 SQIVND (reference sequence). CDR3 bases: TGTGCCAGTAACCCCCTGCCGGGACAAATCAATCAGCCCCAGCATTTT. This gives the protein CASNPLPGQINQPQHF.

As to this clone: Other nucleotide sequences in the sample specify the same CDR3. The chain uses TRBV12-3 or TRBV12-4 and TRBJ2-7; D unresolved. V lost 5 bases to trimming and J lost 3 bases, with 5 bases between them. The CDR3 covers 11 residues. The CDR3 spells CASSLGYEQYF. The CDR3 bases are TGTGCCAGCAGTCTTGGCTACGAGCAGTACTTC.

This sequence joins TRBV4-3 and TRBJ1-2; the D is unclear. This CDR3 has 14 residues. Germline V gene sequence: CDR1 LGHNA, CDR2 YSLEER. Trimming stripped 1 base from V and 6 bases from J, with 12 bases between. In DNA, the CDR3 is TGCGCCAGCAGCCAAGGGGCATCTCACCATGGCTACACCTTC. Translating gives CASSQGASHHGYTF.

This chain uses TRBV2 with TRBJ1-2; 9 bases are shared with TRBD1. Germline trimming cut 7 bases from V and 4 bases from J; bases unmatched to any gene: 10. The CDR3 totals 15 residues. The V gene's germline CDR1 is SNHLY and CDR2 FYNNEI. DNA for the CDR3: TGTGCCAGCACCCAAAGAGGGACAGGGACCTATGGCTACACCTTC. It specifies CASTQRGTGTYGYTF.

The rearrangement links TRBV28 to TRBJ1-4; tentative D call: TRBD1 (6 bases). CDR1 is MDHEN, CDR2 SYDVKM, per germline. V shed 3 bases and J shed 6 bases, with 20 bases lying between them. The CDR3 has 17 amino acids. For the CDR3, the DNA is TGTGCCAGCAGTTTGGGGGCAGTGGCACAGTGGCATGAAAAACTGTTTTTT. It is translated as CASSLGAVAQWHEKLFF.